This TCR beta chain was identified in a study of regulatory T cells in long-lasting Graves disease. Whole-study findings and limits: Persistent cases favored TRBV28, TRBJ1-2 and TRBJ2-5.

iRepertoire HTBI primers and Arm-PCR of CDR3 regions built TCR beta libraries. One entry per CDR3 protein results from TCRdb running MiXCR on the multiplex PCR reads. The profile shows a few hundred thousand distinct CDR3 sequences, around 16% of them singletons. The CDR3 has 16 residues. Unmatched junction bases numbered 13, after V lost 4 bases and J lost 5 bases. Germline V gene sequence: CDR1 DFQATT, CDR2 SNEGSKA (reference sequence). The time point: newly diagnosed GD, antithyroid drugs for less than 3 months. The TCR library was made from RNA extracted from PBMCs. A word on this clonotype: Its antigen is as yet unknown.

The sample was also reused in another study, on T cells in Graves' hyperthyroidism and ophthalmopathy. As that report states: Most thyroid-expanded clonotypes above 0.001 were also found in blood. It was a median 6.5 months before onset that the model predicted ophthalmopathy.

The starting material was peripheral blood mononuclear cells (PBMCs), obtained at new diagnosis, from a patient treated with antithyroid drugs. V usage is TRBV20-1 and J usage is TRBJ2-7; 11 positions agree with TRBD2. This receptor was taken from a woman aged 40 to 50 with Graves disease. CDR3 in DNA: TGCAGTGCTATACCCCCTGTAGGGACTAGCGGAAACGAGCAGTACTTC. It yields the protein CSAIPPVGTSGNEQYF.